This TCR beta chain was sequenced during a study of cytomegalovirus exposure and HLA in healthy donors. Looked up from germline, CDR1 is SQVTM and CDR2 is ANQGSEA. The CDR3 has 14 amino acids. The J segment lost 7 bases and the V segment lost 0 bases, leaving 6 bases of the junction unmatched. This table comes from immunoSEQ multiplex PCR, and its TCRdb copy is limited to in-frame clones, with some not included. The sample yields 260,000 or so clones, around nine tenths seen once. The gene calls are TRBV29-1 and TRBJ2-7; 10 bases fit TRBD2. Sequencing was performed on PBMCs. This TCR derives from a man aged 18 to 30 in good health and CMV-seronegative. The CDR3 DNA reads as TGCAGCGTTGAAGATCGAGCGGGAGGGAGGGAGCAGTACTTC. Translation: CSVEDRAGGREQYF.